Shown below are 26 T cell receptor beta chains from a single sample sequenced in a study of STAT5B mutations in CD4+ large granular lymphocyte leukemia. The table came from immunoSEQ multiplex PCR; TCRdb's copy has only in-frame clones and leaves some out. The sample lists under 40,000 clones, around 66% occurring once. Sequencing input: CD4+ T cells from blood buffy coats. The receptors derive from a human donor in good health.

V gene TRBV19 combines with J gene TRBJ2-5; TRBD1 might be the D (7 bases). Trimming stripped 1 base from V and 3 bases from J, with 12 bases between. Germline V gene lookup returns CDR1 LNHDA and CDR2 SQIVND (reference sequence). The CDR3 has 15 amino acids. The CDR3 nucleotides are TGTGCCAGTAGTATAGGGGTCAGGGGGGAAGAGACCCAGTACTTC. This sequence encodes CASSIGVRGEETQYF.

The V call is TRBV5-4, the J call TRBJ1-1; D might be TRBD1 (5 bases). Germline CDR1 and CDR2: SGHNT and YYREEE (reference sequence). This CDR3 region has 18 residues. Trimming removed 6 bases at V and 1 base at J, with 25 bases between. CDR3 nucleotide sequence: TGTGCCAGCAACAAGGGGAATGAGACCGGTAAGAGGAACACTGAAGCTTTCTTT. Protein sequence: CASNKGNETGKRNTEAFF.

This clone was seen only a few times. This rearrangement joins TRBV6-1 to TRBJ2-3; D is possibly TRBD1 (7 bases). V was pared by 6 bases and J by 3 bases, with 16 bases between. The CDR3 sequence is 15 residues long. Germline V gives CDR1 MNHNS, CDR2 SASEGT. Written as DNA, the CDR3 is TGTGCCAGCAGCCTGGGGGCAGGGGGGACAGATACGCAGTATTTT. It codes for CASSLGAGGTDTQYF.

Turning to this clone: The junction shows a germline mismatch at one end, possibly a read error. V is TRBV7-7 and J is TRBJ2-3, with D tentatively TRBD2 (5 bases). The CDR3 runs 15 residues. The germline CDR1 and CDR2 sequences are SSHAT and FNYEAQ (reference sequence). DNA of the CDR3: TGTGCTAGCAGCTTAGCCGGGGATCGCACAGATACGCAGTATTTT. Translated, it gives CASSLAGDRTDTQYF.

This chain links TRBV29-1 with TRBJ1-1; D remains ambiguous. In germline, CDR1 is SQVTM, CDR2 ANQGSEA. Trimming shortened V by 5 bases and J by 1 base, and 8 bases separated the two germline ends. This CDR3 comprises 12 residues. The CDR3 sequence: CSVSDGNTEAFF. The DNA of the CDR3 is TGCAGCGTTTCGGACGGGAACACTGAAGCTTTCTTT.

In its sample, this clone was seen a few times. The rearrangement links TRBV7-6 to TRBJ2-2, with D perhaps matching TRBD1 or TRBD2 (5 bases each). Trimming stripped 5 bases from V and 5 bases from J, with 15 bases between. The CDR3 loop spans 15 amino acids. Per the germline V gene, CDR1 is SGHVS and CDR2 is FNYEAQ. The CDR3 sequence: CASSPWTTGTGELFF. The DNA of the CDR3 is TGTGCCAGCAGCCCCTGGACAACGGGGACCGGGGAGCTGTTTTTT. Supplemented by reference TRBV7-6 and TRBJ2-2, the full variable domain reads GAGVSQSPRYKVTKRGQDVALRCDPISGHVSLYWYRQALGQGPEFLTYFNYEAQQDKSGLPNDRFSAERPEGSISTLTIQRTEQRDSAMYRCASSPWTTGTGELFFGEGSRLTVL.

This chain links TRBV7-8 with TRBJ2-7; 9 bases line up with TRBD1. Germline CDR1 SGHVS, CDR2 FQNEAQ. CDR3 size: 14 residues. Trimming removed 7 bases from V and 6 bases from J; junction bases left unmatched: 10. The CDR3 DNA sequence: TGTGCCAGCACGTTACCGGGACAGGGAGGCGAGCAGTACTTC. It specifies CASTLPGQGGEQYF.

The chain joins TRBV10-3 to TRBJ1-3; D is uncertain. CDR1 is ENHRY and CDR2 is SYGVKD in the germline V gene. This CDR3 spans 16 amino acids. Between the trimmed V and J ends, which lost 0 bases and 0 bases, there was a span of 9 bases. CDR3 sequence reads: CAISESGGLSGNTIYF. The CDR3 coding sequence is TGTGCCATCAGTGAGTCAGGCGGACTCTCTGGAAACACCATATATTTT.

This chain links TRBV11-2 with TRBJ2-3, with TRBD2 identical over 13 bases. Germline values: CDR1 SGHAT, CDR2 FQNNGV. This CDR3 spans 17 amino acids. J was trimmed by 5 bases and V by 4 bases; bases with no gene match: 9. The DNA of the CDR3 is TGTGCCAGCAGCTCCGGAACTAGCGGGGGGGCATTAGATACGCAGTATTTT. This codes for CASSSGTSGGALDTQYF. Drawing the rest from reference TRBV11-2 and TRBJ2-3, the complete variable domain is EAGVAQSPRYKIIEKRQSVAFWCNPISGHATLYWYQQILGQGPKLLIQFQNNGVVDDSQLPKDRFSAERLKGVDSTLKIQPAKLEDSAVYLCASSSGTSGGALDTQYFGPGTRLTVL.

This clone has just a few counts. The CDR3, as DNA: TGCGCCAGCAAAGGGACAGGGATCAATTCACCCCTCCACTTT. Its protein is CASKGTGINSPLHF. This sequence joins TRBV10-2 and TRBJ1-6, with 9 bases matching TRBD1. Germline V gene lookup returns CDR1 WSHSY and CDR2 SAAADI. This CDR3 is built from 14 residues. V lost 7 bases to trimming and J lost 7 bases; unmatched junction nucleotides: 5.

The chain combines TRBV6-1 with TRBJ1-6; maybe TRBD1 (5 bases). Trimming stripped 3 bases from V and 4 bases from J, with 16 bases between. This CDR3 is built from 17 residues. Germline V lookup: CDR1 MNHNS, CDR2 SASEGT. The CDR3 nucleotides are TGTGCCAGCAGTGACCAAGGTGGGGCACCTTATAATTCACCCCTCCACTTT. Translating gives CASSDQGGAPYNSPLHF.

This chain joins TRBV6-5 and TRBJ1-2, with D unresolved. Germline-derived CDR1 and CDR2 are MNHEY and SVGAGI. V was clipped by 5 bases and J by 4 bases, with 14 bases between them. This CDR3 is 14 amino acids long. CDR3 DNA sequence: TGTGCCAGCAGTAACCGGCGGACGGTCTATGGCTACACCTTC. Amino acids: CASSNRRTVYGYTF.

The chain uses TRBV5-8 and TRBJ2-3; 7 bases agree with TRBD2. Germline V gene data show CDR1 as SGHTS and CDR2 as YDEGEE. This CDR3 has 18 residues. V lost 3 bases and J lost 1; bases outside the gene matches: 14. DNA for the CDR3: TGTGCCAGCAGCTCCCAAGAGGGGAGGAGCGGGGGCACAGATACGCAGTATTTT. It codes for CASSSQEGRSGGTDTQYF.

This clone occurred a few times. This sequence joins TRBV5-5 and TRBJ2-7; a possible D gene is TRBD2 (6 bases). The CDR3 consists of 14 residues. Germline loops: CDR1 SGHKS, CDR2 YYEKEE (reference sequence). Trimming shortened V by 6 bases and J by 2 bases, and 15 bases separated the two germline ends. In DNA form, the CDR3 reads TGTGCCAGCACCACCGACGGGGGACCCTACGAGCAGTACTTC. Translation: CASTTDGGPYEQYF.

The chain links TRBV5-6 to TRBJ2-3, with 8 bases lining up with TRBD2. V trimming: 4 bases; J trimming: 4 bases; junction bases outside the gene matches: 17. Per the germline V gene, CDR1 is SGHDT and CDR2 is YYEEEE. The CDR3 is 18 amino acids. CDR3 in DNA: TGTGCCAGCAGCCATGAGAAGTCGGGGGGGTTTCGCGCAGATACGCAGTATTTT. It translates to CASSHEKSGGFRADTQYF.

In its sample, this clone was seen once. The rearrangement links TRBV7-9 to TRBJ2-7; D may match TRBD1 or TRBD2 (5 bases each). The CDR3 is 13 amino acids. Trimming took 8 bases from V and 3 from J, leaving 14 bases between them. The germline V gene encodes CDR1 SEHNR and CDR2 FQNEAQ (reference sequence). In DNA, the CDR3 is TGTGCCAGCGGCCGGGACCTAATCTACGAGCAGTACTTC. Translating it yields CASGRDLIYEQYF.

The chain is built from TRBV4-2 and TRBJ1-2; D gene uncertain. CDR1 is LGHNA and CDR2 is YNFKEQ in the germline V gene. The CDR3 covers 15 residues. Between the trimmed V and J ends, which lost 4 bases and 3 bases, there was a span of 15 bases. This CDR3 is CASSRTFGVDYGYTF. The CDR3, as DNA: TGTGCCAGCAGCCGAACTTTCGGTGTCGACTATGGCTACACCTTC.

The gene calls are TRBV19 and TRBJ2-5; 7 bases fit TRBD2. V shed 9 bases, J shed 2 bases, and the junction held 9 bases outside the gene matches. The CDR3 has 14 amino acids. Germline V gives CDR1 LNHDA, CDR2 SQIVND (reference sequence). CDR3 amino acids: CASRTRGQQETQYF. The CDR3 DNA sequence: TGTGCCAGCAGGACTAGGGGCCAACAAGAGACCCAGTACTTC.

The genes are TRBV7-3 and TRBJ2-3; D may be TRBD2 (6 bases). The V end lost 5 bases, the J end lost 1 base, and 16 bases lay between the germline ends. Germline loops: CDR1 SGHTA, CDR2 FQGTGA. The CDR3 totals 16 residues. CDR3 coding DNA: TGTGCCAGCAGCCCCTTTTCCGGGGGTCGCACAGATACGCAGTATTTT. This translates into CASSPFSGGRTDTQYF.

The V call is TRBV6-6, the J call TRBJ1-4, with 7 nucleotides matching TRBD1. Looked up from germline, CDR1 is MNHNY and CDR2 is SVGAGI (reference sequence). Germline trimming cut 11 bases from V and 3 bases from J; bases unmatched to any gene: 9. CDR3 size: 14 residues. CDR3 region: CAGARQGSNEKLFF. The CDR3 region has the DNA TGTGCCGGTGCCCGACAGGGATCTAATGAAAAACTGTTTTTT.

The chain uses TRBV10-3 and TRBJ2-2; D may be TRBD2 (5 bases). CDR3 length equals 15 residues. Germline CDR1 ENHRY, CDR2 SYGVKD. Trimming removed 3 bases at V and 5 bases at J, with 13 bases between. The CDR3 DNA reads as TGTGCCATCAGTGAAACGGGGATTGGGACCGGGGAGCTGTTTTTT. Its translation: CAISETGIGTGELFF.

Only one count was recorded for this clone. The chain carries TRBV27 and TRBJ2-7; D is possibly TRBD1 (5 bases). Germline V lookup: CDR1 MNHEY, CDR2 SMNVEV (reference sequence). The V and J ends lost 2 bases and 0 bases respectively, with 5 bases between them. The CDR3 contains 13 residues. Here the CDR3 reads CASSLQGSYEQYF. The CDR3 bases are TGTGCCAGCAGTTTACAGGGCTCCTACGAGCAGTACTTC.

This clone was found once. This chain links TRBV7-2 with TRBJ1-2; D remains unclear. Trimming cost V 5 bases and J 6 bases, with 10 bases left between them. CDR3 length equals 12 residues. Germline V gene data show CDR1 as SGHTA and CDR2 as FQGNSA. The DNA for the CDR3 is TGTGCCAGCAGCCTGATGTCCGATGGCTACACCTTC. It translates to CASSLMSDGYTF.

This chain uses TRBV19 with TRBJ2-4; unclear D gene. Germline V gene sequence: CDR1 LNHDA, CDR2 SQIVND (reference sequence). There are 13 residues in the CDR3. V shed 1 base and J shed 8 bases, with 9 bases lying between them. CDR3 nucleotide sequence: TGTGCCAGTAGTATAGGTGGTGGGGACATTCAGTACTTC. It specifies CASSIGGGDIQYF.

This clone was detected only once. The CDR3 loop reads CAISWGGTLGRDEQFF. Here the CDR3 DNA reads TGTGCCATCAGCTGGGGGGGGACCCTCGGACGGGATGAGCAGTTCTTC. This chain uses TRBV10-3 with TRBJ2-1; TRBD2 matches at 7 bases. The CDR3 sequence is 16 residues long. Trimming removed 6 bases from V and 8 bases from J; junction bases left unmatched: 16. Per germline, CDR1 ENHRY and CDR2 SYGVKD.

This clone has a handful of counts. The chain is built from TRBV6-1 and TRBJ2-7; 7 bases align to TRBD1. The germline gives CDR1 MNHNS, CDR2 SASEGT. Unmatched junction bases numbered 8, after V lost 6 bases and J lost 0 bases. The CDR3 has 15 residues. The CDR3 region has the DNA TGTGCCAGCAGGGAAACAGGGGTGGGCTCCTACGAGCAGTACTTC. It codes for CASRETGVGSYEQYF.